Given below is one T cell receptor beta chain in context. Its cognate antigen is unknown. A much larger clonotype is one base distant, so this may be a read error. The data are from a study of blood T cells in healthy people across ages. Study information: Through template switching, about one barcoded beta molecule was captured per two T cells, as measured in model experiments.

Germline V CDR1 and CDR2: SGHTA, FQGNSA. This CDR3 is built from 16 residues. Trimming took 5 bases from V and 1 from J, leaving 16 bases between them. Study conclusions and caveats: Naive CD4+ cell counts and diversity both ran higher in long-lived than in aged donors. The fall in TCR beta diversity per million T cells was roughly linear with age.

Together with a sample-barcoded 5' primer, a J-beta primer mix was included in a second PCR lasting about 7 to 11 cycles. MiXCR, applied by TCRdb to the 5' RACE reads, yields one record per CDR3 protein. This table has around 280,000 distinct CDR3 sequences, around 30% appearing once. The TCR originated in a woman aged 70-85 years in good health. Source material: blood. The chain employs TRBV7-2 and TRBJ2-3, with D maybe TRBD2 (6 bases). The CDR3 region has the DNA TGTGCCAGCAGCCCCGGCTGGGGGACTGGCACAGATACGCAGTATTTT. It codes for CASSPGWGTGTDTQYF.